The T cell receptor beta chain under discussion was sequenced for a study of blood T cell repertoires in COVID-19. Turning to the study itself: The study drew acute and convalescent COVID-19 samples from the United States, Italy and Spain. PBMCs, B-cell-depleted T cells, or T cells were the source of the cDNA or gDNA that made up the material.

Per the authors' pipeline: The authors estimated nucleated cell counts from reference gene primer amplification. Sequencing used immunoSEQ multiplex PCR; TCRdb keeps in-frame clones, though not all of them. That table gives V, J and clone size, and the DNA gave D and trimming. This table has roughly 250,000 clones, 65% to 90% appearing once. CDR1 is MGHDK and CDR2 is SYGVNS in the germline V gene. The CDR3 contains 12 residues. Trimming left V 6 bases short and J 11 bases short, with 14 bases between. The sequenced material came from peripheral blood. The TCR was taken from a woman in her sixties with active or convalescent COVID-19. This sequence joins TRBV25-1 and TRBJ1-3, with a possible D match to TRBD1 (5 bases). This chain's CDR3 is CASSGTPDSIYF. DNA of the CDR3: TGTGCCAGCAGCGGGACTCCGGATTCCATATATTTT.